Listed here are 9 T cell receptor beta chains from one sample, sequenced in a study of T-cell reconstitution after alpha-beta-depleted transplantation in children. Unique molecular identifiers were used to barcode this TCRbeta library. MiXCR, run by TCRdb on the PCR reads, gives a single entry per CDR3 protein. The repertoire consists of 550,000 to 600,000 distinct CDR3 sequences, with 20% to 25% occurring once and the leading ten covering roughly 15%. Sequenced material: PBMCs, mostly from graft donor cells, taken 360 days after TCRalphabeta/CD19-depleted stem cell transplant. The origin of the receptors is a boy in the first two years of life who had a stem cell transplant for acute myeloid leukemia, so the T cells may come from the graft donor.

There are many counts of this clonotype. The CDR3: CASSERANYEQFF. CDR3 nucleotides: TGTGCCAGCTCAGAGCGGGCGAACTATGAGCAGTTCTTC. The gene calls are TRBV18 and TRBJ2-1, with a tentative D call TRBD2 (6 bases). The V gene's germline CDR1 is KGHSH and CDR2 LQKENI. The ends were cut back, 5 bases at V and 8 bases at J, with 13 bases in the middle. This CDR3 contains 13 residues. The full variable domain, rest sourced from reference TRBV18 and TRBJ2-1, is NAGVMQNPRHLVRRRGQEARLRCSPMKGHSHVYWYRQLPEEGLKFMVYLQKENIIDESGMPKERFSAEFPKEGPSILRIQQVVRGDSAAYFCASSERANYEQFFGPGTRLTVL.

This chain links TRBV5-6 with TRBJ2-1; no firm D call. With 4 bases removed from V and 7 bases from J, the gap between germline ends came to 15 bases. The V gene's germline CDR1 is SGHDT and CDR2 YYEEEE. The CDR3 consists of 14 residues. The CDR3 spells CASSATLNGNEQFF. CDR3 nucleotides: TGTGCCAGCAGCGCAACCCTTAATGGGAATGAGCAGTTCTTC.

In this sample, this clonotype turned up many times. The V gene is TRBV28, the J gene TRBJ2-2; maybe TRBD1 (5 bases). Germline V gene lookup returns CDR1 MDHEN and CDR2 SYDVKM. Trimming took 8 bases from V and 1 from J, leaving 14 bases between them. The CDR3 is 15 amino acids. For the CDR3, the DNA is TGTGCCAGCCGAAATGACAGACTGAACACCGGGGAGCTGTTTTTT. It encodes CASRNDRLNTGELFF.

The gene calls are TRBV6-2 or TRBV6-3 and TRBJ1-2; D is uncertain. Trimming cost V 6 bases and J 4 bases, with 12 bases left between them. The CDR3 covers 13 residues. CDR1 is MNHEY, CDR2 SVGEGT, per germline. The DNA for the CDR3 is TGTGCCAGCAGCCCGGACGGACGCTATGGCTACACCTTC. Its translation: CASSPDGRYGYTF.

The V gene is TRBV6-5, the J gene TRBJ1-1, with 8 bases aligning to TRBD1. Germline CDR1 and CDR2: MNHEY and SVGAGI. The CDR3 covers 16 residues. Trimming cost V 2 bases and J 2 bases; bases outside gene matches: 7. The CDR3 DNA reads TGTGCCAGCAGTTACCGCCAGACAGGGGAAAACACTGAAGCTTTCTTT. Its translation is CASSYRQTGENTEAFF.

At least ten counts were recorded for this clonotype. This chain uses TRBV20-1 with TRBJ1-5; no clear D. Trimming removed 8 bases at V and 6 bases at J, with 17 bases between. Per the germline V gene, CDR1 is DFQATT and CDR2 is SNEGSKA (reference sequence). The length of the CDR3 is 13 residues. The CDR3 coding sequence is TGCAGTCTCCGCGGGGAAGGTGGTCAGCCCCAGCATTTT. Residues: CSLRGEGGQPQHF.

The CDR3 loop reads CSASYTGTNGELFF. The CDR3 bases are TGCAGTGCTAGCTATACAGGGACTAACGGGGAGCTGTTTTTT. This chain links TRBV20-1 with TRBJ2-2, with a tentative D call TRBD2 (7 bases). Per germline, CDR1 DFQATT and CDR2 SNEGSKA (reference sequence). V was pared by 3 bases and J by 7 bases, with 15 bases between. The CDR3 runs to 14 residues.

This clonotype appeared a few times. The chain uses TRBV6-2 or TRBV6-3 and TRBJ1-4; D perhaps matches TRBD1 (5 bases). The ends were cut back, 0 bases at V and 0 bases at J, with 26 bases in the middle. The V gene's germline CDR1 is MNHEY and CDR2 SVGEGT. This CDR3 is built from 22 residues. DNA of the CDR3: TGTGCCAGCAGTTACTCGTCTCATTGGGCGGGGGAGGTTGTTGCAACTAATGAAAAACTGTTTTTT. Its translation is CASSYSSHWAGEVVATNEKLFF.

This clonotype was seen ten or more times. The J gene is TRBJ2-5, the V gene TRBV20-1, with 12 positions matching TRBD2. The length of the CDR3 is 15 residues. Trimming took 3 bases from V and 13 from J; bases not matched to a gene: 15. Germline assignment: CDR1 DFQATT and CDR2 SNEGSKA (reference sequence). CDR3 sequence reads: CSARPSGGAVRQRYF. CDR3 DNA sequence: TGCAGTGCTAGGCCTAGCGGGGGGGCCGTGAGGCAACGGTACTTC.